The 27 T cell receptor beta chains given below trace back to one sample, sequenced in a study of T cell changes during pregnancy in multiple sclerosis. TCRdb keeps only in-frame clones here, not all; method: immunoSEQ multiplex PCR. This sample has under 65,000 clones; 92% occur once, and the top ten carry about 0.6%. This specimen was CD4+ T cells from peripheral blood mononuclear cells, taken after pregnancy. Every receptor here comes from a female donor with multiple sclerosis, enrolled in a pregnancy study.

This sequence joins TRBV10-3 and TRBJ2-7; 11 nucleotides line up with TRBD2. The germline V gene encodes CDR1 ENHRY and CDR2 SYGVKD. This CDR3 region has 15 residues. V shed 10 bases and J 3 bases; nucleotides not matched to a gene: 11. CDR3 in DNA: TGTGCCACAACGGGGATACTAGCGGGGGTCTACGAGCAGTACTTC. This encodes CATTGILAGVYEQYF.

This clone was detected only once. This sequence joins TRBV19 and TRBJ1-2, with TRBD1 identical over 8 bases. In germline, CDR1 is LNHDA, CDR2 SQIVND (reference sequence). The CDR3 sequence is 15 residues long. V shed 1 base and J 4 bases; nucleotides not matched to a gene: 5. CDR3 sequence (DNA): TGTGCCAGTAGTATAGGGCCAGGGGGCGTCTATGGCTACACCTTC. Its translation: CASSIGPGGVYGYTF.

This chain's CDR3 is CAIRRTGVDGELFF. In DNA, the CDR3 is TGTGCCATCAGAAGGACAGGCGTGGACGGGGAGCTGTTTTTT. The chain is built from TRBV10-3 and TRBJ2-2; 7 bases align to TRBD1. This CDR3 contains 14 residues. J gave up 7 bases and V 6 bases, and 8 bases lay outside the gene matches. CDR1 ENHRY and CDR2 SYGVKD come from the germline V gene.

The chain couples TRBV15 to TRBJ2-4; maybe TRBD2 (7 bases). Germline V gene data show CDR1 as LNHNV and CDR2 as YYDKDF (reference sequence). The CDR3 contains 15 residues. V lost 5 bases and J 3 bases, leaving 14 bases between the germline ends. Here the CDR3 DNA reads TGTGCCACCAGCCGGGGGGCCGAGGGCAAAAACATTCAGTACTTC. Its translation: CATSRGAEGKNIQYF.

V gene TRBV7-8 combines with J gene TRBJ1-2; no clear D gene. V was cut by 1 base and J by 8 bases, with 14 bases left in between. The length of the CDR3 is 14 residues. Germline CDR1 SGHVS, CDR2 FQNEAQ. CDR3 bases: TGTGCCAGCAGCTTAGGTCGCAGTCCCGGGGGCTACACCTTC. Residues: CASSLGRSPGGYTF.

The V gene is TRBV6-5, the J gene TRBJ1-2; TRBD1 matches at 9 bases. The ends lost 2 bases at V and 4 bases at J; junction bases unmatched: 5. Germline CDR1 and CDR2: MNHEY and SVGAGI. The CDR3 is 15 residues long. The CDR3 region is CASSYRQGVSYGYTF. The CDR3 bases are TGTGCCAGCAGTTACAGACAGGGGGTTTCCTATGGCTACACCTTC.

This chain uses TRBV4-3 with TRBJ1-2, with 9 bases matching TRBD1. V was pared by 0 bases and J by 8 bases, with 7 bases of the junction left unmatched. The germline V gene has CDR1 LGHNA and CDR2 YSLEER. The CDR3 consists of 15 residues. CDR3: CASSQDLDRGRGYTF. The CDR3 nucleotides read TGCGCCAGCAGCCAAGATCTGGACAGGGGTAGAGGCTACACCTTC.

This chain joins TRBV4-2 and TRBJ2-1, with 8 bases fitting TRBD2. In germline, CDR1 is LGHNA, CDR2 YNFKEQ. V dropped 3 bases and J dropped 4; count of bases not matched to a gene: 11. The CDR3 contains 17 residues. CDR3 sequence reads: CASSQRPGTRQYNEQFF. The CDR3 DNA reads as TGTGCCAGCAGCCAGAGACCCGGGACTAGGCAATACAATGAGCAGTTCTTC.

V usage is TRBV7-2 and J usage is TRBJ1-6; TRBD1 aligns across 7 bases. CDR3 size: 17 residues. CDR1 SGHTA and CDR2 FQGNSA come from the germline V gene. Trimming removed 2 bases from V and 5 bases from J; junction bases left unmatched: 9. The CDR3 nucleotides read TGTGCCAGCAGCTTAAATTGGGATCAGGGGGATAATTCACCCCTCCACTTT. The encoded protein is CASSLNWDQGDNSPLHF.

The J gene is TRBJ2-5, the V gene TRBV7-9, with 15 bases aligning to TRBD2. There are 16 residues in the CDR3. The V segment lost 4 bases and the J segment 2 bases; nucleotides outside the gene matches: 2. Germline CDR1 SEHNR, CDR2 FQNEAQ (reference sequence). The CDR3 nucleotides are TGTGCCAGCAGCTCCGGGACTAGCGGGGGGCAAGAGACCCAGTACTTC. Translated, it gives CASSSGTSGGQETQYF.

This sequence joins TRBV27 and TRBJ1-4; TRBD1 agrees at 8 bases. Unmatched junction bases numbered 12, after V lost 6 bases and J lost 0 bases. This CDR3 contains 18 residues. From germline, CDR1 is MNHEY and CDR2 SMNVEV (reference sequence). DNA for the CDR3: TGTGCCAGCAGATCAGGACAGGGATTAATGGCAACTAATGAAAAACTGTTTTTT. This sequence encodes CASRSGQGLMATNEKLFF.

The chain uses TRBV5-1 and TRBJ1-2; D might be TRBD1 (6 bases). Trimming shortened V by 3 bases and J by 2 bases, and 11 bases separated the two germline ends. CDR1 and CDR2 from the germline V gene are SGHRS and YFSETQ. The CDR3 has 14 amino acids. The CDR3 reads CASSWTVSNYGYTF. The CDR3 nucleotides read TGCGCCAGCAGCTGGACAGTTTCCAACTATGGCTACACCTTC.

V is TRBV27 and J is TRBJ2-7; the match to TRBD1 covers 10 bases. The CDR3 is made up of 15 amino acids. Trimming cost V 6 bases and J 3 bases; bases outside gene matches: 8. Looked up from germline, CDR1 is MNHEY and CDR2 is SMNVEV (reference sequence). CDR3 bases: TGTGCCAGCAGCCGGGTGGGACAGGGGCGCTACGAGCAGTACTTC. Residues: CASSRVGQGRYEQYF.

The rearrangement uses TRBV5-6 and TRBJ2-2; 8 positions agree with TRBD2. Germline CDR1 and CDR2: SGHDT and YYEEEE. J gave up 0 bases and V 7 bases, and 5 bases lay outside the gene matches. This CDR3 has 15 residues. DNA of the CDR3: TGTGCCAGCGGCCCAGCGGGGGCGAACACCGGGGAGCTGTTTTTT. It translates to CASGPAGANTGELFF.

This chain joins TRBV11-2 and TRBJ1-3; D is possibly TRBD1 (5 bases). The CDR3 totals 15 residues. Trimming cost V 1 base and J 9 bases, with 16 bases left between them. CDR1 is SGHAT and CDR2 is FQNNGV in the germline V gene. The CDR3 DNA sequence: TGTGCCAGCAGCTTAGGGCACGGGGGGTTGAGCACCATATATTTT. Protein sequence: CASSLGHGGLSTIYF.

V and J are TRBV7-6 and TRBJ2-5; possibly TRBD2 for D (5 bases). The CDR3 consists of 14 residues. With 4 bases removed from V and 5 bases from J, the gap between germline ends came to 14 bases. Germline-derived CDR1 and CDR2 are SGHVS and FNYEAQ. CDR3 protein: CASSSLARGETQYF. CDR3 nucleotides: TGTGCCAGCAGCTCCCTAGCCCGAGGGGAGACCCAGTACTTC.

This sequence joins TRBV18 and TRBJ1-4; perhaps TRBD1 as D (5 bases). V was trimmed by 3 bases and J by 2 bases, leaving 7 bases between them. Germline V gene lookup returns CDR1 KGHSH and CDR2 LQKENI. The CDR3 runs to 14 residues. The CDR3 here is CASSPGLTNEKLFF. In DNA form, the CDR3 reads TGTGCCAGCTCACCGGGGCTGACTAATGAAAAACTGTTTTTT.

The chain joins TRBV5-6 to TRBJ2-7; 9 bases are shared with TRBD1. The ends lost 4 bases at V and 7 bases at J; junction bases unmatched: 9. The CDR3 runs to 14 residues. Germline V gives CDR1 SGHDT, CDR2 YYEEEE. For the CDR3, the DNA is TGTGCCAGCAGCCTGGGACAGGGACGAAGGGAGCAGTACTTC. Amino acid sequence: CASSLGQGRREQYF.

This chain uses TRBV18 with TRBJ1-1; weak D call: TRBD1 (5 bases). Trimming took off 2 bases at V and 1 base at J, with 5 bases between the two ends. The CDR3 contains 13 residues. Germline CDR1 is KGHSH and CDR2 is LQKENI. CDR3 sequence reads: CASSPGANTEAFF. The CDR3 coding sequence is TGTGCCAGCTCACCAGGGGCGAACACTGAAGCTTTCTTT.

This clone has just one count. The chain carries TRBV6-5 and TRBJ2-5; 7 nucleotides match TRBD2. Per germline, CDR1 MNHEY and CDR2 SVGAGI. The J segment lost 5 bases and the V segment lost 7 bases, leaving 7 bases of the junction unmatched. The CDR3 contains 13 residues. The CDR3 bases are TGTGCCAGCACCTCAGCGGGGTGGGAGACCCAGTACTTC. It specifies CASTSAGWETQYF.

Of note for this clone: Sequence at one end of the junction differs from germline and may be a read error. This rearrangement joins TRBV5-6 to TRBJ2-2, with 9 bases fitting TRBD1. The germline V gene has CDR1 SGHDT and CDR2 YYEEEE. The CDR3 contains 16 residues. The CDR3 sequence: CASSLAGTGNSGELFF. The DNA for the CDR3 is TGTGCCAGCAGCTTGGCAGGGACAGGGAACTCCGGGGAGCTGTTTTTT.

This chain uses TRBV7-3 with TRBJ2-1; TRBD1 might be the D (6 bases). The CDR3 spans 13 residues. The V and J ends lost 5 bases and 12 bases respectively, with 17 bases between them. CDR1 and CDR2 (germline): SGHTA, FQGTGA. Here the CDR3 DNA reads TGTGCCAGCAGCCCACAACAGGGAACCGGGCAGTTCTTC. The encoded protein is CASSPQQGTGQFF. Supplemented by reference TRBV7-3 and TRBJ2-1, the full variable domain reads GAGVSQTPSNKVTEKGKYVELRCDPISGHTALYWYRQSLGQGPEFLIYFQGTGAADDSGLPNDRFFAVRPEGSVSTLKIQRTERGDSAVYLCASSPQQGTGQFFGPGTRLTVL.

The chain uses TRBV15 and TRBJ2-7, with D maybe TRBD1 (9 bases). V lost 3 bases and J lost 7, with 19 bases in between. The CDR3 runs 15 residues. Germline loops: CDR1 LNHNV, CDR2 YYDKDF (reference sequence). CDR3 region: CATSSGGDRAGEQYF. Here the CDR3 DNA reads TGTGCCACCAGCAGCGGGGGGGACAGGGCAGGTGAGCAGTACTTC.

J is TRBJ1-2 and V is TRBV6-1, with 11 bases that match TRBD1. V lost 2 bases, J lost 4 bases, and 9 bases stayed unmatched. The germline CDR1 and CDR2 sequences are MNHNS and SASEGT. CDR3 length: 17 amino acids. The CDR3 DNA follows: TGTGCCAGCAGTGAAATAGAGGGGACAGGGGGGAGCTATGGCTACACCTTC. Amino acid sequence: CASSEIEGTGGSYGYTF.

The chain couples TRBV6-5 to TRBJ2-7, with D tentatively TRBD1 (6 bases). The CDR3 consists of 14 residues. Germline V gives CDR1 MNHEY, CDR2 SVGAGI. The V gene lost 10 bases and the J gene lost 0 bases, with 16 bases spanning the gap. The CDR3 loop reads CATEPQTGSYEQYF. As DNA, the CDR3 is TGTGCCACCGAACCACAGACAGGCTCCTACGAGCAGTACTTC.

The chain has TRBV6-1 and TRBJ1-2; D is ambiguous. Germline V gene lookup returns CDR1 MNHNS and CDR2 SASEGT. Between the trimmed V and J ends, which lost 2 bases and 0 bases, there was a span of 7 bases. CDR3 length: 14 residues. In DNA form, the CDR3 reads TGTGCCAGCAGTGAAAACCGAGCTAACTATGGCTACACCTTC. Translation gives CASSENRANYGYTF.

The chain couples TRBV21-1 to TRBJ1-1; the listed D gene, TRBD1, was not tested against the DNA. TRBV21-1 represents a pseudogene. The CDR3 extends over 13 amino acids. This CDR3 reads CASSFGQATEAFF. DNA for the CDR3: TGTGCCAGCAGCTTCGGACAGGCCACTGAAGCTTTCTTT.